This TCR beta chain was found in a study of cytomegalovirus exposure and HLA in healthy donors. This clone was detected only a few times. Primers: 60 Vbeta forward and 13 Jbeta reverse. The table came from immunoSEQ multiplex PCR; TCRdb's copy has only in-frame clones and leaves some out. The table has about 230,000 clones, about three quarters seen once; the top ten hold 0.47%. The source of this sequence is a boy aged 10-17 years in good health and CMV-seronegative. Sample: PBMCs.

The DNA of the CDR3 is TGTGCCTCCGGGACTAGCGGGAGGCCCACCTACGAGCAGTACTTC. This gives the protein CASGTSGRPTYEQYF. The V and J genes are TRBV7-8 and TRBJ2-7, with 15 nucleotides matching TRBD2. CDR1 is SGHVS and CDR2 is FQNEAQ in the germline V gene. J gave up 2 bases and V 11 bases, and 7 bases lay outside the gene matches. CDR3 length: 15 residues.